This TCR beta chain derives from a study of identical twins. For this clonotype: Its antigen is not known.

A universal primer site arose from template switching, and cDNA bore unique molecular identifiers. TCRdb redid the calling of the 5' RACE reads with MiXCR, one entry per CDR3 protein. The table shows over 600,000 distinct CDR3 sequences, with 20% to 25% occurring only once. Looked up from germline, CDR1 is DFQATT and CDR2 is SNEGSKA (reference sequence). Deletions cut 1 base from V and 6 bases from J, with 16 bases between. This CDR3 is 15 amino acids long. General study results and limits: High-abundance cord blood beta clonotypes had fewer insertions; memory repertoires showed none.

These data were also reused for a study on T cells expressing NK-cell markers. Per that study: Top CD8+ clonotypes included the dominant CD3+CD56+NKG2C+ clonotypes in six donors. HCMV specificity of the expanded NKG2C+ T cell clones stayed unclear.

The J gene is TRBJ2-1, the V gene TRBV20-1; D is possibly TRBD2 (6 bases). This TCR derives from a woman aged 18 to 35 in good health. Material for sequencing was PBMCs. CDR3 nucleotides: TGCAGTGCTAGAGTCGGGGGAACCTACGGCAATGAGCAGTTCTTC. Amino acids: CSARVGGTYGNEQFF.